A selection of T cell receptor beta chains follows, all from one sample in a study of type 1 regulatory T cells. Using its own MiXCR run on the reads, TCRdb lists one record per CDR3 protein. The profile shows about 62,000 distinct CDR3 sequences, 60% to 80% of them singletons. Antigen specificity for these receptors is unknown. Material: cultured non-Tr1 T cells, either the whole culture or a sorted T cell fraction (not recorded which). The receptors originated from a human donor in good health. CDR3s include the opening cysteine and the closing phenylalanine or tryptophan. The order of the fields is D gene, J gene, V gene, clone size, CDR3 protein, CDR3 DNA. D genes are given only for firm matches. Some rows have no size entry. The others give once, few or many, or a class for an expanded clone.

NA | TRBJ2-5 | TRBV7-2 | few | CASSLNLETQYF | TGTGCCAGCAGCTTAAACCTGGAGACCCAGTACTTC
NA | TRBJ1-1 | TRBV27 | NA | CASRGLQGRRNTEAFF | TGTGCCAGCAGGGGGTTACAGGGTAGGAGGAACACTGAAGCTTTCTTT
NA | TRBJ2-3 | TRBV5-6 | NA | CASRKVGTDTQYF | TGTGCCAGCCGAAAGGTCGGCACAGATACGCAGTATTTT
TRBD2 | TRBJ2-7 | TRBV28 | NA | CASSSSGTSDYEQYF | TGTGCCAGCAGTAGCTCCGGGACTAGCGACTACGAGCAGTACTTC
TRBD2 | TRBJ2-4 | TRBV27 | few | CASSGLAGGNIQYF | TGTGCCAGCAGTGGACTAGCGGGAGGGAACATTCAGTACTTC
TRBD2 | TRBJ2-2 | TRBV20-1 | NA | CSAEAGVLGGELFF | TGCAGTGCGGAAGCGGGAGTATTAGGCGGGGAGCTGTTTTTT
NA | TRBJ1-4 | TRBV29-1 | NA | CSVDADGRGNEKLFF | TGCAGCGTTGACGCGGACGGCAGAGGAAATGAAAAACTGTTTTTT
NA | TRBJ1-1 | TRBV12-3/TRBV12-4 | NA | CASTLNTEAFF | TGTGCCAGCACGCTTAACACTGAAGCTTTCTTT
TRBD2 | TRBJ2-2 | TRBV20-1 | NA | CSAPRGGRVTGELFF | TGCAGTGCTCCACGAGGCGGGAGAGTCACCGGGGAGCTGTTTTTT
NA | TRBJ1-1 | TRBV6-6 | once | CASTNGQTNTEAFF | TGTGCCAGCACCAACGGACAGACGAACACTGAAGCTTTCTTT
NA | TRBJ1-3 | TRBV18 | NA | CASSPTGYGSGNTIYF | TGTGCCAGCTCACCAACAGGGTATGGCTCTGGAAACACCATATATTTT
TRBD1 | TRBJ2-2 | TRBV7-2 | NA | CASSYSGTAITGELFF | TGTGCCAGCAGCTATTCCGGGACAGCTATCACCGGGGAGCTGTTTTTT
TRBD1 | TRBJ2-7 | TRBV5-1 | NA | CASSLDRGPYEQYF | TGCGCCAGCAGCTTGGACAGGGGACCCTACGAGCAGTACTTC
NA | TRBJ2-7 | TRBV5-1 | NA | CASSARGFSYEQYF | TGCGCCAGCAGCGCCAGAGGTTTCTCCTACGAGCAGTACTTC
NA | TRBJ2-2 | TRBV6-5 | many | CASSLEGGTGELFF | TGTGCCAGCAGCCTCGAAGGGGGGACTGGGGAGCTGTTTTTT
TRBD2 | TRBJ2-7 | TRBV3-1 | NA | CASSHSGRDYEQYF | TGTGCCAGCAGCCATAGCGGGAGGGACTACGAGCAGTACTTC
NA | TRBJ2-3 | TRBV11-2 | few | CASSLQVNTDTQYF | TGTGCCAGCAGCTTACAAGTGAACACAGATACGCAGTATTTT
NA | TRBJ2-2 | TRBV19 | NA | CASTPGSANTGELFF | TGTGCCAGTACCCCCGGGTCCGCTAACACCGGGGAGCTGTTTTTT
TRBD2 | TRBJ2-1 | TRBV27 | NA | CASHNPGLGITEQSF | TGTGCCAGCCATAACCCGGGACTAGGGATCACGGAGCAGTCCTTC
TRBD2 | TRBJ2-7 | TRBV20-1 | NA | CSAVPRTRGTSGRYEQYF | TGCAGTGCGGTTCCAAGGACGCGCGGGACTAGCGGGAGATACGAGCAGTACTTC
TRBD2 | TRBJ2-7 | TRBV27 | NA | CASRFGTTYEQYF | TGTGCCAGCAGATTCGGGACTACCTACGAGCAGTACTTC
NA | TRBJ2-5 | TRBV12-3/TRBV12-4 | NA | CASSFRGSGSRETQYF | TGTGCCAGCAGTTTCAGGGGGAGCGGGAGCCGGGAGACCCAGTACTTC
TRBD1 | TRBJ1-5 | TRBV20-1 | many | CSATNFRDRGRPGNQPQHF | TGCAGTGCTACCAATTTCCGGGACAGGGGGCGCCCCGGCAATCAGCCCCAGCATTTT
NA | TRBJ2-1 | TRBV10-3 | once | CAISGNPSTAIAMNEQFF | TGTGCCATCTCTGGGAATCCGAGTACAGCAATAGCGATGAATGAGCAGTTCTTC
NA | TRBJ1-2 | TRBV6-6 | NA | CASSPPIDVYGYTF | TGTGCCAGTAGCCCCCCGATAGATGTCTATGGCTACACCTTC
TRBD2 | TRBJ2-1 | TRBV7-9 | NA | CASSSTLGTSGGVSYNEQFF | TGTGCCAGCAGCTCAACCCTGGGGACTAGCGGGGGGGTCTCCTACAATGAGCAGTTCTTC
NA | TRBJ2-1 | TRBV19 | NA | CASSKTQSYNEQFF | TGTGCCAGTAGTAAGACACAGTCCTACAATGAGCAGTTCTTC
NA | TRBJ1-4 | TRBV3-1 | NA | CASSRDGHEKLFF | TGTGCCAGCAGCCGGGACGGACATGAAAAACTGTTTTTT
NA | TRBJ1-5 | TRBV5-1 | NA | CASSLDEGPQHF | TGCGCCAGCAGCTTGGATGAGGGGCCCCAGCATTTT
TRBD2 | TRBJ2-5 | TRBV3-1 | NA | CASRQTSGNETQYF | TGTGCCAGCAGACAGACTAGCGGGAACGAGACCCAGTACTTC
NA | TRBJ2-1 | TRBV9 | few | CASSVVGLATNEQFF | TGTGCCAGCAGCGTAGTAGGTCTAGCCACCAATGAGCAGTTCTTC
NA | TRBJ1-1 | TRBV25-1 | NA | CASKIGVNTEAFF | TGTGCCAGCAAAATAGGGGTGAACACTGAAGCTTTCTTT
TRBD1 | TRBJ2-7 | TRBV9 | NA | CASSGRDSYEQYF | TGTGCCAGCAGCGGCCGGGACAGCTACGAGCAGTACTTC
NA | TRBJ2-3 | TRBV10-3 | medium-sized | CAISGEPRGPGGRATDTQYF | TGTGCCATCAGTGGGGAGCCACGGGGACCCGGCGGAAGAGCAACAGATACGCAGTATTTT
TRBD2 | TRBJ2-2 | TRBV4-3 | NA | CASSQDLGRETGELFF | TGCGCCAGCAGCCAAGACCTGGGGAGGGAGACCGGGGAGCTGTTTTTT
NA | TRBJ2-1 | TRBV5-6 | NA | CASSQKLHEQFF | TGTGCCAGCAGCCAGAAGCTCCATGAGCAGTTCTTC
NA | TRBJ2-5 | TRBV5-1 | NA | CASSVLGLTSGETQYF | TGCGCCAGCAGCGTACTGGGCCTCACGTCGGGCGAGACCCAGTACTTC
TRBD2 | TRBJ2-2 | TRBV5-5 | NA | CASSLPGRESVGELFF | TGTGCCAGCAGCTTGCCTGGGCGGGAGAGTGTCGGGGAGCTGTTTTTT
TRBD1 | TRBJ2-4 | TRBV6-6 | NA | CASSTEAQGVIQYF | TGTGCCAGCAGTACTGAGGCCCAGGGGGTCATTCAGTACTTC
NA | TRBJ1-1 | TRBV20-1 | NA | CSANRRGANTEAFF | TGCAGTGCCAACCGTCGCGGGGCAAACACTGAAGCTTTCTTT
NA | TRBJ1-2 | TRBV6-1 | few | CASTLTGTNYGYTF | TGTGCCAGCACCTTGACAGGAACCAACTATGGCTACACCTTC
NA | TRBJ2-7 | TRBV27 | NA | CASSPGRGLSYEQYF | TGTGCCAGCAGTCCCGGGCGGGGGCTTTCCTACGAGCAGTACTTC
TRBD1 | TRBJ1-6 | TRBV7-2 | NA | CASSLLMGTAPLHF | TGTGCCAGCAGCTTATTAATGGGGACAGCGCCCCTCCACTTT
NA | TRBJ2-7 | TRBV29-1 | NA | CSVLVSYEQYF | TGCAGCGTTCTCGTAAGCTACGAGCAGTACTTC
NA | TRBJ2-2 | TRBV12-3/TRBV12-4 | NA | CASSLYRDLMTTDTGELFF | TGTGCCAGCAGTCTCTACCGGGACTTGATGACGACGGACACCGGGGAGCTGTTTTTT
TRBD2 | TRBJ2-2 | TRBV20-1 | NA | CSARDLGSGRELYTGELFF | TGCAGTGCTAGAGATCTGGGTAGCGGGAGAGAACTTTACACCGGGGAGCTGTTTTTT
TRBD2 | TRBJ2-3 | TRBV7-9 | NA | CASSTREGNFADTQYF | TGTGCCAGCAGCACACGGGAGGGGAATTTTGCAGATACGCAGTATTTT
TRBD2 | TRBJ2-3 | TRBV7-9 | NA | CASSLRPSGRDTQYF | TGTGCCAGCAGCTTACGCCCTAGCGGGAGAGATACGCAGTATTTT
NA | TRBJ2-5 | TRBV27 | few | CASSVYQETQYF | TGTGCCAGCAGTGTATACCAAGAGACCCAGTACTTC
NA | TRBJ2-7 | TRBV7-9 | NA | CASSRYPYEQYF | TGTGCCAGCAGCCGCTACCCCTACGAGCAGTACTTC
TRBD1 | TRBJ2-1 | TRBV5-1 | NA | CASRAPGQGYNEQFF | TGCGCCAGCAGGGCCCCGGGACAGGGCTACAATGAGCAGTTCTTC
TRBD1 | TRBJ2-7 | TRBV10-2 | NA | CPSIGQGGLEQYF | TGCCCCAGCATCGGACAGGGGGGTCTCGAGCAGTACTTC
TRBD2 | TRBJ2-7 | TRBV20-1 | NA | CSARAGGLYEQYF | TGCAGTGCTAGAGCGGGAGGACTCTACGAGCAGTACTTC
NA | TRBJ2-3 | TRBV10-2 | once | CASTGTKSTDTQYF | TGCGCCAGCACCGGGACCAAAAGCACAGATACGCAGTATTTT
NA | TRBJ2-7 | TRBV10-3 | NA | CATKVSSGSSYEQYF | TGTGCCACCAAAGTGAGCAGCGGGTCCTCCTACGAGCAGTACTTC
TRBD2 | TRBJ2-1 | TRBV28 | NA | CASSSPVGLAGYNEQFF | TGTGCCAGCAGTTCTCCGGTTGGTTTAGCGGGGTACAATGAGCAGTTCTTC
NA | TRBJ2-5 | TRBV5-1 | NA | CASSQDLAPQETQYF | TGCGCCAGCAGTCAGGACCTAGCGCCCCAAGAGACCCAGTACTTC
NA | TRBJ2-7 | TRBV6-5 | NA | CASSYSAGPYEQYF | TGTGCCAGCAGTTACTCCGCAGGGCCGTACGAGCAGTACTTC
NA | TRBJ2-5 | TRBV11-2 | NA | CASSLRALAQQETQYF | TGTGCCAGCAGCTTAAGGGCTTTAGCACAACAAGAGACCCAGTACTTC